This T cell receptor beta chain stems from a study of blood T cells in healthy people across ages. Donors each provided about 10 milliliters of peripheral blood. Whole-study findings and limits: Samples with more naive T cells showed higher observed beta diversity. When set beside aged donors, long-lived donors presented more naive CD4+ cells and higher diversity.

V was clipped by 6 bases and J by 4 bases; unmatched bases: 1. The length of the CDR3 is 13 residues. Germline lookup yields CDR1 MNHEY and CDR2 SVGAGI. Sample-barcoded 5' priming and a J-beta primer mix drove a second PCR of roughly 7 to 11 cycles. Tagging of each cDNA molecule was performed by a template-switch adaptor with 12 random nucleotides. From the 5' RACE reads, TCRdb called clonotypes with MiXCR, one entry per CDR3 protein. The repertoire has about 1.1 million distinct CDR3 sequences, more than 30% of them found once; the top ten carry roughly 14%. On this clonotype itself: The antigen remains undetermined.

This TCR came from a man aged 18-30 years in good health. This chain connects TRBV6-5 to TRBJ1-3; 9 positions match TRBD1. The sequencing input was blood. Here the CDR3 reads CASRGQGGNTIYF. CDR3 in DNA: TGTGCCAGCAGGGGACAGGGAGGAAACACCATATATTTT.